This entry lists 24 T cell receptor beta chains sequenced from one sample in a study of tumor-infiltrating lymphocytes in primary liver carcinoma. RNA was extracted from whole blood without cell sorting, alongside germline DNA. The template, roughly 0.45 ug total RNA, yielded TCR beta cDNA made with a constant-region primer. Three nested multiplex PCR rounds, a slightly modified ARM-PCR, produced the libraries for TCR beta. TRBV1-TRBV30 forward primers and a C-beta reverse primer were used in the first two PCR rounds, which each ran for ten to eleven cycles. TCRdb reprocessed the multiplex PCR reads with MiXCR, giving one entry per CDR3 protein. The sample has 250,000 to 350,000 distinct CDR3 sequences; around three fifths are singletons. Sequenced: peripheral blood. The receptors derive from a woman in her 30s with primary liver carcinoma and hepatitis B virus infection.

A note on this clonotype: It may be a read error: a sequence one base away is much more abundant. The chain has TRBV12-3 or TRBV12-4 and TRBJ2-1; D gene unclear. V was trimmed by 6 bases and J by 4 bases, leaving 19 bases between them. The CDR3 has 16 residues. CDR3 nucleotides: TGTGCCAGCAGGTCGCTAACATGGACGGTTTACAATGAGCAGTTCTTC. Amino acids: CASRSLTWTVYNEQFF.

Only one count was recorded for this clonotype. A read error may explain this, as a much larger clone is one base away. The rearrangement uses TRBV6-2 or TRBV6-3 and TRBJ2-7, with D perhaps matching TRBD1 or TRBD2 (5 bases each). This CDR3 has 16 residues. The V end was cut by 6 bases, the J end by 1 base, with 19 bases between. Germline values: CDR1 MNHEY, CDR2 SVGEGT. CDR3 bases: TGTGCCAGCAGCATCCCCGGACGGGGCTTATCCTACGAGCAGTACTTC. This encodes CASSIPGRGLSYEQYF.

The genes are TRBV19 and TRBJ2-1, with D hard to call. Trimming left V 4 bases short and J 4 bases short, with 5 bases between. CDR1 is LNHDA and CDR2 is SQIVND in the germline V gene (reference sequence). The CDR3 length is 12 residues. CDR3 in amino acids: CASSNHYNEQFF. CDR3 in DNA: TGTGCCAGTAGTAACCATTACAATGAGCAGTTCTTC.

On this clonotype: Possible read error: a much larger clone is one base away. The chain uses TRBV29-1 and TRBJ1-1, with TRBD1 matching 8 bases. This CDR3 has 10 residues. Germline CDR1 reads SQVTM; CDR2 reads ANQGSEA. This CDR3 reads CGGQGTEAFF. For the CDR3, the DNA is TGCGGCGGACAGGGCACTGAAGCTTTCTTT.

V and J are TRBV12-3 or TRBV12-4 and TRBJ1-1; D unresolved. CDR3 length: 14 amino acids. The V and J ends lost 5 bases and 4 bases respectively, with 14 bases between them. CDR3 amino acids: CASSRGPQPTEAFF. DNA of the CDR3: TGTGCCAGCAGTAGAGGACCACAGCCCACTGAAGCTTTCTTT.

The chain combines TRBV7-9 with TRBJ1-1; TRBD1 agrees at 7 bases. J gave up 5 bases and V 1 base, and 7 bases lay outside the gene matches. Germline CDR1 is SEHNR and CDR2 is FQNEAQ (reference sequence). The CDR3 spans 15 residues. The CDR3 loop reads CASSLGVGTATEAFF. CDR3 coding DNA: TGTGCCAGCAGCTTAGGGGTCGGGACAGCGACTGAAGCTTTCTTT.

As regards this clonotype: At one end the junction does not follow the germline gene, possibly because of a read error. The chain uses TRBV4-3 and TRBJ1-6; D is undetermined. From germline, CDR1 is LGHNA and CDR2 YSLEER. The CDR3 has 16 amino acids. CDR3: CASSQDNGPYNSPIHF. DNA of the CDR3: TGCGCCAGCAGCCAAGATAACGGACCCTATAATTCACCCATCCACTTT.

A few counts support this clonotype. J is TRBJ2-1 and V is TRBV10-3; 12 bases are shared with TRBD2. The CDR3 has 15 residues. After removal of 6 bases from V and 6 bases from J, the junction contained 6 bases not matched to a gene. The germline V gene has CDR1 ENHRY and CDR2 SYGVKD. CDR3 nucleotides: TGTGCCATCAGGGGCCTAGCGGGAGGGCCCAATGAGCAGTTCTTC. It codes for CAIRGLAGGPNEQFF.

About this clonotype: A much larger clone differs from this one at a single base, so this may be a read error. This chain links TRBV4-3 with TRBJ2-7, with D possibly being TRBD2 (6 bases). Germline V gene data show CDR1 as LGHNA and CDR2 as YSLEER. There are 16 residues in the CDR3. V was trimmed by 1 base and J by 3 bases, leaving 16 bases between them. CDR3 in amino acids: CASSQVRGGTSYEQYF. In nucleotides, the CDR3 is TGCGCCAGCAGCCAAGTTAGGGGCGGGACGAGCTACGAGCAGTACTTC.

About this clonotype itself: A junction end diverges from the germline sequence, so it may reflect a read error. The chain uses TRBV6-5 and TRBJ1-2, with 8 bases identical to TRBD1. The CDR3 spans 13 residues. Germline lookup yields CDR1 MNHEY and CDR2 SVGAGI. CDR3 DNA: TGTGGCAGCATAAGTAGCAGGGGGCTAGGCTACACCTTC. Protein: CGSISSRGLGYTF.

On this clonotype itself: This may be a read error, as it is one base from a much larger clone. This chain links TRBV6-1 with TRBJ2-4; D is unclear. V lost 2 bases and J lost 2, with 16 bases in between. The germline V gene encodes CDR1 MNHNS and CDR2 SASEGT. The CDR3 spans 17 residues. CDR3 sequence: CASSEIAEATTKNIQYF. The CDR3 DNA is TGTGCCAGCAGTGAAATTGCGGAAGCTACGACCAAAAACATTCAGTACTTC.

The chain couples TRBV7-9 to TRBJ2-1; TRBD1 aligns across 12 bases. This CDR3 is 17 amino acids long. Losses at the gene ends were 0 bases for V and 7 bases for J; bases not matched to a gene: 7. Germline V gene sequence: CDR1 SEHNR, CDR2 FQNEAQ (reference sequence). The CDR3 protein is CASSLASGTGGLNEQFF. DNA of the CDR3: TGTGCCAGCAGCTTAGCGTCTGGGACAGGGGGCCTAAATGAGCAGTTCTTC.

Of note for this clonotype: At one boundary the junction diverges from the germline segment, which might be a read error. V usage is TRBV7-9 and J usage is TRBJ2-3; 7 bases are shared with TRBD1. This CDR3 is built from 15 residues. In germline, CDR1 is SEHNR, CDR2 FQNEAQ (reference sequence). CDR3 loop: CAGSPRTGRTDTQYF. The CDR3 bases are TGTGCCGGCAGCCCCCGGACAGGCCGCACAGATACGCAATATTTT.

This clonotype was detected only a few times. The rearrangement uses TRBV30 and TRBJ2-5; tentatively, D is TRBD1 (5 bases). Germline CDR1 GTSNPN, CDR2 SVGIG (reference sequence). The CDR3 extends over 13 amino acids. V lost 0 bases and J 6 bases, leaving 11 bases between the germline ends. CDR3 amino acids: CAWSVQGSKTQYF. The CDR3 DNA follows: TGTGCCTGGAGTGTGCAGGGTAGTAAGACCCAGTACTTC.

As to this clonotype: A much bigger clone sits one base away, suggesting this may be a read error. The genes are TRBV12-3 or TRBV12-4 and TRBJ1-5; D remains ambiguous. TRBJ2-3 explains the end of the DNA better; the J call may be wrong. There are 15 residues in the CDR3. CDR3 bases: TGTGCCAGCAGTTTCGGTGGCGGCAGCAATCAGCCCCAGTATTTT. It yields the protein CASSFGGGSNQPQYF.

The chain links TRBV20-1 to TRBJ2-3; unclear D gene. Germline CDR1 reads DFQATT; CDR2 reads SNEGSKA (reference sequence). The CDR3 length is 14 residues. Between the trimmed V and J ends, which lost 3 bases and 1 base, there was a span of 11 bases. CDR3 in amino acids: CSAREFGRTDTQYF. CDR3 DNA sequence: TGCAGTGCTAGGGAATTTGGTCGCACAGATACGCAGTATTTT.

Turning to this clonotype: The junction departs from germline at one end; a sequencing error may be responsible. V gene TRBV11-2 combines with J gene TRBJ1-4, with D uncertain. CDR1 is SGHAT, CDR2 FQNNGV, per germline. The CDR3 consists of 14 residues. The CDR3 DNA follows: TGTGCCAGCAGCTACGGGGTAGCTAATGAAAAACTGCTTTTT. Encoded protein: CASSYGVANEKLLF.

Concerning this clonotype: One base away lies a much larger clone, so this may be a sequencing read error. The chain recombines TRBV29-1 with TRBJ2-2; tentatively, D is TRBD1 (6 bases). This CDR3 has 14 amino acids. V lost 8 bases to trimming and J lost 5 bases, with 18 bases between them. The germline V gene has CDR1 SQVTM and CDR2 ANQGSEA. CDR3 in amino acids: CSLGGGSGTGELFF. The CDR3 DNA reads TGCAGCCTCGGTGGGGGCTCAGGAACCGGGGAGCTGTTTTTT.

This clonotype was seen only a few times. The genes are TRBV21-1 and TRBJ2-1; TRBD1, the D gene given by the table, was not confirmed from the DNA. TRBV21-1 is a recognized pseudogene. The CDR3 runs to 12 residues. CDR3 in amino acids: CASKGVANEQFF. CDR3 DNA: TGTGCCAGCAAGGGGGTAGCCAATGAGCAGTTCTTC.

V gene TRBV6-6 combines with J gene TRBJ2-3; D is undetermined. CDR1 is MNHNY, CDR2 SVGAGI, per germline (reference sequence). The CDR3 is 14 residues long. V was clipped by 6 bases and J by 5 bases, with 15 bases between them. In nucleotides, the CDR3 is TGTGCCAGCAGCCCAGGTTGGATTGGAGATACGCAGTATTTT. Residues: CASSPGWIGDTQYF.

This clonotype was recorded many times. J is TRBJ2-1 and V is TRBV4-3; the D call may be TRBD1 or TRBD2 (5 bases each). Germline CDR1 is LGHNA and CDR2 is YSLEER. The CDR3 has 15 residues. Trimming left V 4 bases short and J 7 bases short, with 17 bases between. The CDR3 is CASSLGVGPLNEQFF. The CDR3 nucleotides are TGCGCCAGCAGCCTGGGGGTCGGTCCCTTGAATGAGCAGTTCTTC.

This chain connects TRBV10-3 to TRBJ2-7; maybe TRBD1 (5 bases). CDR1 ENHRY and CDR2 SYGVKD come from the germline V gene. The CDR3 is made up of 12 amino acids. V shed 10 bases and J shed 5 bases, with 15 bases lying between them. This CDR3 reads CAKTTVPDEQYF. As DNA, the CDR3 is TGTGCCAAAACGACAGTCCCCGACGAGCAGTACTTC.

A word on this clonotype: This may stem from a read error, because a much larger clone lies one nucleotide away. This rearrangement joins TRBV4-3 to TRBJ1-2, with unresolved D. Germline values: CDR1 LGHNA, CDR2 YSLEER. The CDR3 extends over 13 amino acids. The CDR3 spells CARSQDAKGGYTF. The CDR3 bases are TGCGCCAGGAGCCAAGATGCGAAGGGTGGCTACACCTTC.

The sample holds a few counts of this clonotype. The chain employs TRBV28 and TRBJ2-2; TRBD1 matches 9 bases. V gave up 9 bases and J gave up 7 bases; unmatched junction bases: 9. Germline CDR1 reads MDHEN; CDR2 reads SYDVKM. The CDR3 extends over 14 amino acids. For the CDR3, the DNA is TGTGCCAGTTATACCGGGACAGGGATCGGGGAGCTGTTTTTT. This gives the protein CASYTGTGIGELFF.